This entry describes one TCR beta chain. In the original processing: Estimated nucleated cell counts came from reference gene primer amplification. Here immunoSEQ multiplex PCR was the method, and the copy in TCRdb shows in-frame clones only, minus some. The DNA gave D and trimming, while V, J and clone size come from that table. The sample has 120,000 or so clones; 88% are singletons. The source of the sample is a study of blood T cell repertoires in COVID-19. On the study more broadly: COVID-19 samples, acute and convalescent, were from the United States, Italy and Spain. T cells, B-cell-depleted T cells, or PBMCs provided the cDNA or gDNA that served as material.

Sequenced input: peripheral blood. This clonotype was obtained from a human donor in a cohort sampled during active COVID-19.

Here the CDR3 DNA reads TGTGCCAGCCGAACCGGGACAGGGAACTACGAGCAGTACTTC. Its protein product is CASRTGTGNYEQYF. This chain joins TRBV28 and TRBJ2-7; the match to TRBD1 covers 9 bases. The trim removed 8 bases at V and 3 bases at J, leaving 8 bases unmatched. Per the germline V gene, CDR1 is MDHEN and CDR2 is SYDVKM. This CDR3 spans 14 amino acids.